The 3 T cell receptor beta chains below were found in one sample sequenced in a study of radiation and T cells in renal cell carcinoma. Profiled with immunoSEQ multiplex PCR; TCRdb holds only in-frame clones, not every one. The table lists just over 150,000 clones, roughly 86% of them singletons. Time point: blood 2 weeks post-SBRT. Treatment of the sample: 15 Gy SBRT to primary tumor, nephrectomy 4 weeks later. This specimen was blood, taken from a patient whose treatment included radiotherapy and nephrectomy. The source is a woman between 50 and 59 years old with renal cell carcinoma.

The J gene is TRBJ2-5, the V gene TRBV11-2; 11 nucleotides line up with TRBD2. V lost 4 bases, J lost 2 bases, and 6 bases stayed unmatched. Germline loops: CDR1 SGHAT, CDR2 FQNNGV. The CDR3 covers 16 residues. Here the CDR3 DNA reads TGTGCCAGCAGCTCGGGGACTAGCGGTTTACAAGAGACCCAGTACTTC. This translates into CASSSGTSGLQETQYF.

This clone was counted a single time. The gene calls are TRBV19 and TRBJ1-4; 7 bases align to TRBD1. The germline CDR1 and CDR2 sequences are LNHDA and SQIVND (reference sequence). Trimming took 8 bases from V and 8 from J; bases not matched to a gene: 11. CDR3 length: 14 residues. The CDR3 DNA reads as TGTGCCAGTCATAAACGGCAGGGGGGCGAAAAACTGTTTTTT. Protein product: CASHKRQGGEKLFF.

V usage is TRBV5-6 and J usage is TRBJ2-2; D call uncertain. CDR1 and CDR2 (germline): SGHDT, YYEEEE. Trimming removed 3 bases from V and 4 bases from J, with 13 bases in between. The CDR3 extends over 15 amino acids. DNA of the CDR3: TGTGCCAGCAGCTCTCTCGGGCCAAGCACCGGGGAGCTGTTTTTT. As protein: CASSSLGPSTGELFF.